This TCR beta chain was captured by sequencing in a study of T cell responses to AZD1222 COVID-19 vaccine (dated by TCRdb to the early 2020s). A note on the overall study: TCR sequencing was performed for roughly 240 trial participants, of whom about 200 were given two doses of AZD1222 and roughly 25 were given two doses of MenACWY control vaccine. Trial participants were enrolled by age into subgroups of 18-55, 56-69 and 70-plus years, and about 150, 27 and 61 TCR-sequenced participants, respectively, were included in these subgroups. Points the paper makes about the study in general: Participants were mostly white British, with more females than males. The authors suggested clonal diversity may have been underestimated. In the small 56-69-year group, the increase in depth fell short of significance, most likely because of low power. Reportedly, almost half of the unique spike-specific TCRs recognized epitopes lying outside the regions that are mutated in the B.1.351 and B.1.1.7 variants. After two AZD1222 doses, both the breadth and the depth of spike-specific TCRs were significantly higher than at day 0 and than in MenACWY recipients. Because no day 14 peak-response samples were available, repertoires were characterized only after the peak T cell response. Only six AZD1222 recipients were SARS-CoV-2 seropositive at baseline, limiting conclusions about previously exposed vaccinees. Vaccine-associated CD4 TCRs spanned the whole spike protein, with dominant responses in regions 160-218 and 743-854.

About this clone: Its antigen is still unknown. No base-level quality is on record; no much larger clone is a single base apart.

The CDR3 regions of human TCRbeta chains were analyzed by immunosequencing. The authors processed their data as follows. Repertoire TCRs were matched against a reference library of SARS-CoV-2-specific TCRs generated with the MIRA antigen-specificity platform. Breadth was defined as the fraction of unique TCRs that were SARS-CoV-2-associated, and depth was defined as the fraction of total T cells that were SARS-CoV-2-associated. Using the MIRA data, each spike-specific TCR was mapped to the spike region that the TCR reacts to and placed in a CD4 or CD8 class. Log10-transformed breadth and depth values were compared by one-way ANOVA with Sidak's multiple comparisons tests. TCRdb's version of the immuneACCESS table is confined to in-frame rearrangements and falls short of the full clone set. An unresolved V gene accounts for under half of the shortfall where checked; the remainder is of unknown origin. D and trimming were read from the DNA, whereas the V and J calls and clone size are those reported in that table. The sample contains around 99,000 clones, roughly 90% of them found a single time. The top ten hold about 9.1% of the sample.

Inclusive of the bounding cysteine and phenylalanine, the CDR3 is 14 residues long. Just the 42-base CDR3 DNA is kept, in frame starting at base 1. V sheds 0 bases and J sheds 7 bases, leaving 10 bases between their ends. Taken from the germline V gene (reference sequence), the CDR1 and CDR2 loops are GTSNPN and SVGIG. What this sample's time point label stands for: about 28 days (+/-7) after the second vaccine dose. AZD1222 recipients with second doses at about 4 weeks or about 12 weeks were pooled, because spike-specific TCR depth and breadth did not differ between schedules. The vaccinee samples were drawn from two UK trials, COV001 and COV002, one of which was a single-blind randomized controlled phase 2/3 trial testing AZD1222 (ChAdOx1 nCoV-19) in healthy adults. For TCRbeta chain sequencing, PBMC samples from trial participants were taken at day 0 and at day 28 after the second dose.

The sequence came from an adult who received the AZD1222 COVID-19 vaccine. The sequence joins TRBV30 to TRBJ1-6; the best D guess is TRBD1, with 5 bases matching. Sequencing used peripheral blood, obtained 28 days after the second AZD1222 dose. The DNA sequence reads TGTGCCTGGAGTGTGGGGACGGGAAATTCACCCCTCCACTTT. Its coded protein is CAWSVGTGNSPLHF.